Below are 14 T cell receptor beta chains sequenced from a single sample in a study of T cell responses to AZD1222 COVID-19 vaccine. Sequencing used immunoSEQ multiplex PCR; TCRdb keeps in-frame clones, though not all of them. There are about 140,000 clones in the sample; about 93% occur only once, and around 3.8% lies in the top ten. Material: peripheral blood, obtained on day 0 of AZD1222 vaccination. The source of these receptors is an adult in good health.

The chain uses TRBV3-1 (or the pseudogene TRBV3-2) and TRBJ1-6; D is unclear. Germline V gene lookup returns CDR1 LGHDT and CDR2 YNNKEL (reference sequence). The germline V and J ends were trimmed by 2 bases and 2 bases, with 16 bases remaining between them. The CDR3 covers 18 residues. The CDR3 DNA sequence: TGTGCCAGCAGCCAATTCCCTGGCCGTGGGACCTATAATTCACCCCTCCACTTT. Amino acid sequence: CASSQFPGRGTYNSPLHF.

The gene calls are TRBV6-4 and TRBJ2-3; TRBD2 aligns across 9 bases. In germline, CDR1 is MRHNA, CDR2 SNTAGT. The CDR3 has 15 residues. Unmatched junction bases numbered 1, after V lost 2 bases and J lost 1 base. Here the CDR3 DNA reads TGTGCCAGCAGTGACGCGGGAGGGGGCACAGATACGCAGTATTTT. Translating it yields CASSDAGGGTDTQYF.

The chain links TRBV12-5 to TRBJ2-7; 10 bases fit TRBD2. Germline assignment: CDR1 LGHNT and CDR2 FRNRAP. CDR3 length equals 17 residues. The V and J ends lost 1 base and 7 bases, in that order; junction bases with no gene match: 13. For the CDR3, the DNA is TGTGCTAGTGGTTTGGAGGGGGCAGCGGGAGGGCCCTGGGAGCAGTACTTC. Translating gives CASGLEGAAGGPWEQYF. The whole variable domain, remainder taken from reference TRBV12-5 and TRBJ2-7, is DARVTQTPRHKVTEMGQEVTMRCQPILGHNTVFWYRQTMMQGLELLAYFRNRAPLDDSGMPKDRFSAEMPDATLATLKIQPSEPRDSAVYFCASGLEGAAGGPWEQYFGPGTRLTVT.

CDR3 sequence: CASSTIGAADTQYF. For the CDR3, the DNA is TGTGCCAGCAGTACCATCGGGGCTGCAGATACGCAGTATTTT. The rearrangement uses TRBV5-6 and TRBJ2-3; D may be TRBD1 or TRBD2 (5 bases each). Germline V gives CDR1 SGHDT, CDR2 YYEEEE. Between the trimmed V and J ends, which lost 5 bases and 4 bases, there was a span of 14 bases. The CDR3 runs to 14 residues.

The chain links TRBV7-6 to TRBJ2-1; D remains ambiguous. Germline lookup yields CDR1 SGHVS and CDR2 FNYEAQ. There are 16 residues in the CDR3. The V end lost 5 bases, the J end lost 7 bases, and 21 bases lay between the germline ends. The CDR3: CASSPNPGGFMNEQFF. Written as DNA, the CDR3 is TGTGCCAGCAGCCCAAACCCGGGCGGCTTTATGAATGAGCAGTTCTTC.

This rearrangement joins TRBV3-1 (or the pseudogene TRBV3-2) to TRBJ1-2, with 9 bases identical to TRBD1. J gave up 9 bases and V 4 bases, and 3 bases lay outside the gene matches. The CDR3 runs to 12 residues. The germline V gene encodes CDR1 LGHDT and CDR2 YNNKEL (reference sequence). The CDR3 spells CASSRGQGSYTF. Written as DNA, the CDR3 is TGTGCCAGCAGCCGTGGACAGGGGAGCTACACCTTC.

The gene calls are TRBV19 and TRBJ2-7; TRBD2 aligns across 7 bases. V shed 7 bases, J shed 2 bases, and the junction held 8 bases outside the gene matches. Germline loops: CDR1 LNHDA, CDR2 SQIVND (reference sequence). The CDR3 has 14 amino acids. CDR3 protein: CASKVTAGAYEQYF. Here the CDR3 DNA reads TGTGCCAGTAAAGTGACCGCGGGGGCCTACGAGCAGTACTTC.

The chain uses TRBV24-1 and TRBJ1-2; D gene unclear. The CDR3 extends over 11 amino acids. CDR1 is KGHDR, CDR2 SFDVKD, per germline. The ends were cut back, 0 bases at V and 5 bases at J, with 0 bases in the middle. The CDR3 spells CATSDLYGYTF. The CDR3, as DNA: TGTGCCACCAGTGATTTGTATGGCTACACCTTC.

The V gene is TRBV2, the J gene TRBJ2-7, with a weak D call TRBD1 (6 bases). The germline V and J ends were trimmed by 7 bases and 2 bases, with 12 bases remaining between them. The CDR3 is 13 residues long. Germline V lookup: CDR1 SNHLY, CDR2 FYNNEI. CDR3 nucleotide sequence: TGTGCCAGCAACGGACAGTGGACCTACGAGCAGTACTTC. The encoded protein is CASNGQWTYEQYF.

The chain has TRBV5-4 and TRBJ2-7; 8 bases are a match to TRBD2. CDR3 size: 12 residues. Germline V gives CDR1 SGHNT, CDR2 YYREEE (reference sequence). V shed 4 bases and J 3 bases; nucleotides not matched to a gene: 0. The CDR3 spells CASSRGGYEQYF. The CDR3 DNA sequence: TGTGCCAGCAGCCGGGGGGGCTACGAGCAGTACTTC.

The chain combines TRBV27 with TRBJ2-7; TRBD2 matches 10 bases. V gave up 9 bases and J gave up 5 bases; unmatched junction bases: 13. This CDR3 is 15 amino acids long. Germline assignment: CDR1 MNHEY and CDR2 SMNVEV (reference sequence). The CDR3 sequence is CARQTLSGGPHEQYF. CDR3 sequence (DNA): TGTGCCAGGCAGACCCTTAGCGGGGGGCCCCACGAGCAGTACTTC.

This chain joins TRBV6-5 and TRBJ1-3; 8 bases match TRBD1. The CDR3 has 15 amino acids. The J segment lost 0 bases and the V segment lost 7 bases, leaving 5 bases of the junction unmatched. Germline V gene data show CDR1 as MNHEY and CDR2 as SVGAGI. For the CDR3, the DNA is TGTGCCAGCAACCAGGGGGCCCCCTCTGGAAACACCATATATTTT. Encoded protein: CASNQGAPSGNTIYF.

CDR3 sequence: CASSLKGVANTEAFF. CDR3 in DNA: TGTGCCAGCAGTTTAAAAGGAGTAGCGAACACTGAAGCTTTCTTT. The rearrangement links TRBV28 to TRBJ1-1; D is unresolved. Trimming stripped 2 bases from V and 1 base from J, with 11 bases between. The CDR3 contains 15 residues. The germline V gene encodes CDR1 MDHEN and CDR2 SYDVKM. Together with reference TRBV28 and TRBJ1-1, the CDR3 gives the full variable domain: DVKVTQSSRYLVKRTGEKVFLECVQDMDHENMFWYRQDPGLGLRLIYFSYDVKMKEKGDIPEGYSVSREKKERFSLILESASTNQTSMYLCASSLKGVANTEAFFGQGTRLTVV.

The chain couples TRBV5-4 to TRBJ2-5; D unclear. CDR1 and CDR2 from the germline V gene are SGHNT and YYREEE (reference sequence). The V end was cut by 5 bases, the J end by 0 bases, with 8 bases between. The CDR3 is made up of 13 amino acids. CDR3 sequence (DNA): TGTGCCAGCAGTTCCAGGTACCAAGAGACCCAGTACTTC. It encodes CASSSRYQETQYF.